This T cell receptor (beta chain) was sequenced in a study of a mutant IDH1 vaccine in newly diagnosed glioma (TCRdb year 2021). In terms of the full investigation: Vaccination began 4-6 weeks after radiotherapy alone, or alongside temozolomide cycles in the chemotherapy-containing groups. Of the approximately 30 treated patients, roughly 60% were male and roughly 38% were female, and a mean age of roughly 37 years was recorded. Peripheral blood samples were drawn at six visits, namely V03 (baseline), V05, V07, V10, V12 and V13. Before enrollment, most patients had been given radiochemotherapy with temozolomide as standard therapy, while the rest had received either radiotherapy alone or temozolomide alone. For exploratory analyses, about two dozen treated patients had longitudinal TCRB deep sequencing done wherever samples were available. The week-35 safety follow-up took place at visit V12, and the week-47 end of study took place at visit V13. Study-wide findings and limitations: The authors stated that sample limitations prevented analyses of patient blood samples from being reproduced. Pseudoprogression appeared unrelated to alterations in the top peripheral T cell clonotypes detected by TCRB sequencing. Immune responses induced by the vaccine were seen in around 93% of patients across multiple MHC alleles. Availability determined which PBMC samples were chosen for TCRB deep sequencing.

The method behind the library was the immunoSEQ multiplex PCR assay. The hsTCRB Kit was used according to the manufacturer's protocol to amplify rearranged TCR beta chain sequences. TCRB libraries were sequenced on an Illumina MiSeq. From the authors' description of their analysis: The proprietary platform of the kit vendor was used for demultiplexing, trimming and gene mapping. The table comes from immuneACCESS by way of TCRdb, which keeps in-frame sequences with V and J called. Part of the clones is missing from these tables; in studies checked, under half for an unresolved V gene and the rest for unknown reasons. The D gene and trimming were derived from the DNA, and the V and J assignments and clone size from that table. Here the sample has 58,000 or so clones; 75% to 90% occur a single time. More than 3% of the sample is in the top ten clones. CDR1 and CDR2, per the germline V gene (reference sequence), are SGHNT and YYREEE. The cysteine opens and the phenylalanine closes a CDR3 of 13 amino acids. Just CDR3 DNA is preserved here, 39 bases in frame from base 1.

Concerning this clone itself: Its antigen remains undetermined. Its ends do not fully match the called genes, so a read error is possible.

What the time point label conveys for this sample: week 47, end of study. Every vaccine dose consisted of 300 ug of a 20-mer mutant IDH1 peptide in Montanide, administered subcutaneously together with topical imiquimod. Eight vaccinations were administered to patients in weeks 1, 3, 5, 7, 11, 15, 19 and 23, corresponding to visits V03 through V10. All donors had newly diagnosed IDH1-mutant astrocytomas of WHO grade 3 or 4 that showed loss of nuclear ATRX. The samples were drawn from NOA16, a multicentre, single-arm, open-label phase I trial in Germany that tested a mutant IDH1 peptide vaccine in humans for the first time. Genomic DNA for TCRB sequencing was extracted from EDTA blood using the DNeasy Blood and Tissue Kit.

This specimen was PBMCs, taken from a glioma patient whose treatment included an IDH1 peptide vaccine. The TCR originated in a woman between 50 and 59 years old with glioma. The sequence joins TRBV5-4 to TRBJ1-2, and TRBD1 may be the D gene, going by 6 matching bases. The DNA is as follows: TGTGCCAGCACCTTGGACAGACACTATGGCTACACCTTC. Protein translation: CASTLDRHYGYTF.